Each of the 24 T cell receptor beta chains below was sequenced from the same sample in a study of CD8 T cells in Susac syndrome. RNA was extracted with the RNeasy kit, and a quantity of 0.5 to 1 ug was reverse transcribed using random hexamers. One entry per CDR3 protein, called by TCRdb with MiXCR from the immunoSEQ multiplex PCR reads. Of 150,000 to 200,000 distinct CDR3 sequences in the sample, nearly 97% were seen once. Material for sequencing was CD4+ T cells from PBMCs. The receptors stem from a human donor with multiple sclerosis.

This chain connects TRBV18 to TRBJ1-1; D unclear. Trimming stripped 3 bases from V and 8 bases from J, with 10 bases between. CDR3 length equals 12 residues. The germline V gene encodes CDR1 KGHSH and CDR2 LQKENI. CDR3 sequence (DNA): TGTGCCAGCTCACCTGCTTCGGAAGAAGCTTTCTTT. It codes for CASSPASEEAFF.

The chain joins TRBV5-1 to TRBJ1-1, with D unclear. Germline assignment: CDR1 SGHRS and CDR2 YFSETQ. This CDR3 has 14 residues. Trimming cost V 4 bases and J 0 bases, with 10 bases left between them. CDR3 amino acids: CASSREEMNTEAFF. CDR3 nucleotides: TGCGCCAGCAGCAGGGAGGAGATGAACACTGAAGCTTTCTTT.

Comment on this clonotype: The junction differs from germline at one of its ends, possibly a read error. The chain couples TRBV7-9 to TRBJ2-5; unclear D gene. This CDR3 has 15 residues. Germline V gene data show CDR1 as SEHNR and CDR2 as FQNEAQ (reference sequence). The CDR3 DNA reads TGTGCCAGCACCTTAGGGTTTGGGGTACAAGAGACCCAGTACTTC. Its protein product is CASTLGFGVQETQYF.

The CDR3 coding sequence is TGCGCCAGCAGCCAAGGATTAGGAGGGGAGACCCAGTACTTC. The encoded protein is CASSQGLGGETQYF. The chain carries TRBV4-1 and TRBJ2-5, with D possibly being TRBD2 (6 bases). Per the germline V gene, CDR1 is MGHRA and CDR2 is YSYEKL. V lost 1 base and J lost 5, with 11 bases in between. The CDR3 is 14 residues long.

The V and J genes are TRBV5-6 and TRBJ2-7, with 10 positions matching TRBD1. J lost 4 bases, V lost 4 bases, and 14 bases had no gene match. The CDR3 has 17 residues. Germline V lookup: CDR1 SGHDT, CDR2 YYEEEE. The CDR3, as DNA: TGTGCCAGCAGCCGACCCTGGGACAGGGGATACCCTTACGAGCAGTACTTC. This translates into CASSRPWDRGYPYEQYF.

This chain uses TRBV20-1 with TRBJ2-1; 9 bases agree with TRBD2. The germline CDR1 and CDR2 sequences are DFQATT and SNEGSKA (reference sequence). The CDR3 sequence is 15 residues long. The V gene end was trimmed by 3 bases and the J gene end by 2 bases; junction bases not matched to a gene: 5. CDR3: CSASRRGGTYNEQFF. The CDR3 nucleotides read TGCAGTGCTAGTCGGCGGGGGGGGACCTACAATGAGCAGTTCTTC.

The chain is built from TRBV5-4 and TRBJ2-7; D is unresolved. Germline values: CDR1 SGHNT, CDR2 YYREEE (reference sequence). The CDR3 is 12 residues long. The V and J ends lost 4 bases and 5 bases respectively, with 10 bases between them. CDR3 sequence (DNA): TGTGCCAGCAGCAACGACTGGGACGAGCAGTACTTC. As protein: CASSNDWDEQYF. Full variable domain (rest looked up from reference TRBV5-4 and TRBJ2-7): ETGVTQSPTHLIKTRGQQVTLRCSSQSGHNTVSWYQQALGQGPQFIFQYYREEENGRGNFPPRFSGLQFPNYSSELNVNALELDDSALYLCASSNDWDEQYFGPGTRLTVT.

The chain has TRBV3-1 and TRBJ1-1; no clear D. Per germline, CDR1 LGHDT and CDR2 YNNKEL (reference sequence). The ends were cut back, 8 bases at V and 3 bases at J, with 4 bases in the middle. CDR3 length: 10 residues. In DNA form, the CDR3 reads TGTGCCAGCGGGGACACTGAAGCTTTCTTT. This sequence encodes CASGDTEAFF.

J is TRBJ2-6 and V is TRBV12-3 or TRBV12-4; TRBD1 aligns across 8 bases. Unmatched junction bases numbered 6, after V lost 6 bases and J lost 2 bases. The CDR3 extends over 16 amino acids. In DNA form, the CDR3 reads TGTGCCAGCAGGGGATCAGGGGGCGCTGGGGCCAACGTCCTGACTTTC. Its translation is CASRGSGGAGANVLTF.

The chain carries TRBV9 and TRBJ2-1, with TRBD1 identical over 7 bases. Germline V gene data show CDR1 as SGDLS and CDR2 as YYNGEE. Unmatched junction bases numbered 8, after V lost 0 bases and J lost 11 bases. The CDR3 has 14 residues. CDR3 DNA sequence: TGTGCCAGCAGCGTAGGGACAGGCAATGATCAGCAGTTCTTC. Its protein product is CASSVGTGNDQQFF.

V is TRBV30 and J is TRBJ1-2; D is unresolved. Between the trimmed V and J ends, which lost 0 bases and 4 bases, there was a span of 9 bases. Germline V gene lookup returns CDR1 GTSNPN and CDR2 SVGIG (reference sequence). CDR3 length: 13 amino acids. The CDR3 DNA is TGTGCCTGGAGTGTACCAGGCCTCTATGGCTACACCTTC. This encodes CAWSVPGLYGYTF. Together with reference TRBV30 and TRBJ1-2, the CDR3 gives the full variable domain: SQTIHQWPATLVQPVGSPLSLECTVEGTSNPNLYWYRQAAGRGLQLLFYSVGIGQISSEVPQNLSASRPQDRQFILSSKKLLLSDSGFYLCAWSVPGLYGYTFGSGTRLTVV.

This rearrangement joins TRBV30 to TRBJ1-2; TRBD1 matches at 12 bases. Germline V gives CDR1 GTSNPN, CDR2 SVGIG (reference sequence). This CDR3 is 14 amino acids long. With V trimmed by 0 bases and J by 8 bases, 4 bases remained unmatched. The CDR3 region has the DNA TGTGCCTGGAGTGTACCCGGGACAGGGGGCGGCTACACCTTC. Translated: CAWSVPGTGGGYTF.

This clonotype appeared a single time. The chain has TRBV30 and TRBJ1-2; 9 nucleotides line up with TRBD1. The CDR3 spans 14 residues. Germline V lookup: CDR1 GTSNPN, CDR2 SVGIG (reference sequence). The J segment lost 8 bases and the V segment lost 2 bases, leaving 9 bases of the junction unmatched. The CDR3 loop is CAWSSRTGGDGYTF. The CDR3, as DNA: TGTGCCTGGAGTTCCCGAACAGGGGGCGACGGCTACACCTTC.

The chain couples TRBV9 to TRBJ1-2; TRBD1 agrees at 7 bases. Per germline, CDR1 SGDLS and CDR2 YYNGEE. Trimming took 2 bases from V and 7 from J; bases not matched to a gene: 5. CDR3 length: 13 amino acids. The CDR3 here is CASSVAPGGGYTF. The CDR3 nucleotides are TGTGCCAGCAGCGTCGCTCCAGGGGGTGGCTACACCTTC.

This chain connects TRBV20-1 to TRBJ1-4; D not certain. Trimming cost V 0 bases and J 0 bases, with 8 bases left between them. CDR1 DFQATT and CDR2 SNEGSKA come from the germline V gene (reference sequence). The CDR3 length is 15 residues. CDR3 bases: TGCAGTGCTAGAGATCTGGAGGCAACTAATGAAAAACTGTTTTTT. Protein sequence: CSARDLEATNEKLFF.

The chain joins TRBV5-1 to TRBJ2-1; D is perhaps TRBD1 (6 bases). The CDR3 covers 15 residues. Trimming cost V 4 bases and J 2 bases, with 13 bases left between them. Per the germline V gene, CDR1 is SGHRS and CDR2 is YFSETQ. CDR3 amino acids: CASSLGAGPYNEQFF. For the CDR3, the DNA is TGCGCCAGCAGCCTGGGGGCCGGACCCTACAATGAGCAGTTCTTC.

The CDR3 DNA reads as TGTGCCAGCAGCAGAGGACAGGGAGTAACCTACGAGCAGTACTTC. This encodes CASSRGQGVTYEQYF. The genes are TRBV14 and TRBJ2-7, with 8 bases matching TRBD1. The CDR3 totals 15 residues. The ends lost 5 bases at V and 2 bases at J; junction bases unmatched: 8. Germline CDR1 SGHDN, CDR2 FVKESK. Using reference TRBV14 and TRBJ2-7 for the parts outside the CDR3, the full variable domain is EAGVTQFPSHSVIEKGQTVTLRCDPISGHDNLYWYRRVMGKEIKFLLHFVKESKQDESGMPNNRFLAERTGGTYSTLKVQPAELEDSGVYFCASSRGQGVTYEQYFGPGTRLTVT.

The rearrangement uses TRBV7-8 and TRBJ2-3; no definite D call. Germline V gives CDR1 SGHVS, CDR2 FQNEAQ. The CDR3 sequence is 14 residues long. Trimming pared 5 bases from V and 8 bases from J, leaving 17 bases between. CDR3 residues: CASSLRTVLATQYF. DNA of the CDR3: TGTGCCAGCAGCCTCAGGACCGTTTTGGCTACGCAGTATTTT.

The chain employs TRBV20-1 and TRBJ1-5; a possible D gene is TRBD1 (6 bases). Trimming took off 5 bases at V and 6 bases at J, with 14 bases between the two ends. This CDR3 is 13 amino acids long. Germline values: CDR1 DFQATT, CDR2 SNEGSKA (reference sequence). In DNA form, the CDR3 reads TGCAGTGCTCAAGGGGGGTCAGTTCAGCCCCAGCATTTT. Translating gives CSAQGGSVQPQHF.

The chain joins TRBV20-1 to TRBJ2-7; unclear D gene. CDR3 length: 11 residues. The V end lost 6 bases, the J end lost 6 bases, and 12 bases lay between the germline ends. Germline V gives CDR1 DFQATT, CDR2 SNEGSKA (reference sequence). The CDR3 DNA is TGCAGTGCCCAGAGACAAGGCGAGCAGTACTTC. This translates into CSAQRQGEQYF.

This chain's CDR3 is CAIAGAAEGNQPQHF. The CDR3 bases are TGTGCCATAGCAGGGGCGGCCGAGGGAAACCAGCCCCAGCATTTT. The V and J genes are TRBV10-3 and TRBJ1-5, with D maybe TRBD1 (6 bases). This CDR3 has 15 residues. The germline V and J ends were trimmed by 9 bases and 7 bases, with 22 bases remaining between them. Germline V gene lookup returns CDR1 ENHRY and CDR2 SYGVKD.

This clonotype came up once. The CDR3 nucleotides are TGTGCCAGCAGCAAATCATTAATCGCCGGGAAAATAAACTACGAGCAGTACTTC. This translates into CASSKSLIAGKINYEQYF. V and J are TRBV21-1 and TRBJ2-7; the D call of TRBD1 is as the table states it, not checked on the DNA. TRBV21-1 is described as a pseudogene. The CDR3 is 18 amino acids.

The chain is built from TRBV20-1 and TRBJ2-3; D is possibly TRBD1 (6 bases). CDR1 and CDR2 (germline): DFQATT, SNEGSKA (reference sequence). The CDR3 runs to 14 residues. The V and J ends lost 0 bases and 4 bases respectively, with 11 bases between them. CDR3 region: CSAREGAGADTQYF. CDR3 coding DNA: TGCAGTGCTAGAGAGGGGGCCGGCGCAGATACGCAGTATTTT.

The chain couples TRBV30 to TRBJ1-1, with TRBD1 as a possible D gene (5 bases). There are 12 residues in the CDR3. Germline CDR1 GTSNPN, CDR2 SVGIG (reference sequence). V was shortened by 2 bases and J by 5 bases, with 9 bases between the two germline ends. For the CDR3, the DNA is TGTGCCTGGAGTAGGGAGGGGACTGAAGCTTTCTTT. Protein: CAWSREGTEAFF.